The rows below give T cell receptor beta chains drawn from one sample of a study of metastatic and nonmetastatic thyroid tumors. TCRdb called clones again from the PCR reads with MiXCR. The top ten hold less than 15% of the sample, which has nearly 15,000 clones, about 20% seen once. What was sequenced was blood. These receptors were taken from a female donor with papillary thyroid cancer or a benign thyroid nodule (not recorded which). Some clones in this sample may be carry-over from other donors' samples. Each CDR3 is given with its conserved first and last residue. The order of the fields is J gene, D gene, clone size, V gene, CDR3 DNA, CDR3 protein. D genes are given only for firm matches. Size is stated for part of the rows, as once, few or many counts, or as a class when the clone is expanded.

j_gene: TRBJ2-7
d_gene: NA
abundance: medium-sized
v_gene: TRBV2
CDR3nt: TGTGCCAGCAGTACAGGCTACGAGCAGTACTTC
CDR3aa: CASSTGYEQYF

j_gene: TRBJ2-2
d_gene: TRBD1
abundance: NA
v_gene: TRBV6-1
CDR3nt: TGTGCCAGCAGTAGGACCGGGACAGGGACCGGGGAGCTGTTTTTT
CDR3aa: CASSRTGTGTGELFF

j_gene: TRBJ2-5
d_gene: NA
abundance: many
v_gene: TRBV28
CDR3nt: TGTGCCAGCAGCTACCGTGTTTCGGAGACCCAGTACTTC
CDR3aa: CASSYRVSETQYF

j_gene: TRBJ2-2
d_gene: NA
abundance: few
v_gene: TRBV5-6
CDR3nt: TGTGCCAGCAGCTTTCGGGGAGTCGGGGAGCTGTTTTTT
CDR3aa: CASSFRGVGELFF

j_gene: TRBJ2-1
d_gene: TRBD2
abundance: few
v_gene: TRBV11-1
CDR3nt: TGTGCCAGCAGCTTAGTGGTCGGGAGGGCCCCTTATCATTTCTTC
CDR3aa: CASSLVVGRAPYHFF

j_gene: TRBJ2-3
d_gene: NA
abundance: many
v_gene: TRBV9
CDR3nt: TGTGCCAGCCGAAAAGATGGAGATACGCAGTATTTT
CDR3aa: CASRKDGDTQYF

j_gene: TRBJ1-1
d_gene: TRBD1
abundance: medium-sized
v_gene: TRBV10-3
CDR3nt: TGTGCCATCAGGGACAGGACTATGAACACTGAAGCTTTCTTT
CDR3aa: CAIRDRTMNTEAFF

j_gene: TRBJ2-3
d_gene: NA
abundance: medium-sized
v_gene: TRBV15
CDR3nt: TGTGCCACCAGCAGAGGATGGAGGACCGGATACCCAGATACGCAGTATTTT
CDR3aa: CATSRGWRTGYPDTQYF

j_gene: TRBJ2-2
d_gene: NA
abundance: NA
v_gene: TRBV19
CDR3nt: TGTGCCAGCAAGTGGGACACCAACACCGGGGAGCTGTTTTTT
CDR3aa: CASKWDTNTGELFF

j_gene: TRBJ2-2
d_gene: NA
abundance: NA
v_gene: TRBV6-2/TRBV6-3
CDR3nt: TGTGCCAGCAGTTACGTGCTAGAGGGAGACCCCGGCGAGCTGTTTTTT
CDR3aa: CASSYVLEGDPGELFF

j_gene: TRBJ1-6
d_gene: NA
abundance: medium-sized
v_gene: TRBV6-1
CDR3nt: TGTGCCAGCAGTGAACAGGGCCGGTCACCCCTCCACTTT
CDR3aa: CASSEQGRSPLHF

j_gene: TRBJ2-3
d_gene: TRBD1
abundance: NA
v_gene: TRBV4-3
CDR3nt: TGCGCCAGCAGCCGGTGGACAGGGACAGATACGCAGTATTTT
CDR3aa: CASSRWTGTDTQYF

j_gene: TRBJ1-1
d_gene: NA
abundance: many
v_gene: TRBV7-2
CDR3nt: TGTGCCAGCAGCTTGTCAGTCGAGAACACTGAAGCTTTCTTT
CDR3aa: CASSLSVENTEAFF

j_gene: TRBJ2-1
d_gene: NA
abundance: many
v_gene: TRBV7-6
CDR3nt: TGTGCCAGCAGCTTAGCGGATGAGACAAGGCAGTTCTTC
CDR3aa: CASSLADETRQFF

j_gene: TRBJ2-7
d_gene: TRBD2
abundance: many
v_gene: TRBV5-6
CDR3nt: TGTGCCAGCAGCTTGGAAACGGGAGGTTCCTACGAGCAGTACTTC
CDR3aa: CASSLETGGSYEQYF

j_gene: TRBJ2-3
d_gene: NA
abundance: NA
v_gene: TRBV7-2
CDR3nt: TGTGCCAGCAGCCGTCTTACCACAGATACGCAGTATTTT
CDR3aa: CASSRLTTDTQYF

j_gene: TRBJ2-3
d_gene: TRBD2
abundance: medium-sized
v_gene: TRBV20-1
CDR3nt: TGCAGTGCTACCAGTAGCGGGAGGGCCAGTAGCACAGATACGCAGTATTTT
CDR3aa: CSATSSGRASSTDTQYF

j_gene: TRBJ2-5
d_gene: TRBD1
abundance: many
v_gene: TRBV20-1
CDR3nt: TGCAGTGCTAGAGACCCTACCACAGGGGACGGGACCCAGTACTTC
CDR3aa: CSARDPTTGDGTQYF

j_gene: TRBJ2-1
d_gene: NA
abundance: medium-sized
v_gene: TRBV11-3
CDR3nt: TGTGCCAGCAGCAAGGGACCCAGTGAGCAGTTCTTC
CDR3aa: CASSKGPSEQFF

j_gene: TRBJ2-3
d_gene: TRBD2
abundance: many
v_gene: TRBV14
CDR3nt: TGTGCCAGCAGCCTTGCGGGAGCAGATACGCAGTATTTT
CDR3aa: CASSLAGADTQYF

j_gene: TRBJ2-7
d_gene: NA
abundance: NA
v_gene: TRBV12-3/TRBV12-4
CDR3nt: TGTGCCAGCAGTTTCCGCGACTTCTATGAGCGGTACTTC
CDR3aa: CASSFRDFYERYF

j_gene: TRBJ2-2
d_gene: TRBD2
abundance: medium-sized
v_gene: TRBV19
CDR3nt: TGTGCCAGTAGTTTTGAGCGGGAGGGTTTCGGGGAGCTGTTTTTT
CDR3aa: CASSFEREGFGELFF

j_gene: TRBJ2-2
d_gene: TRBD1
abundance: many
v_gene: TRBV7-6
CDR3nt: TGTGCCAGCAGCTTAAGGGGGCAGGGCACCGGGGAGCTGTTTTTT
CDR3aa: CASSLRGQGTGELFF

j_gene: TRBJ2-3
d_gene: TRBD2
abundance: medium-sized
v_gene: TRBV7-9
CDR3nt: TGTGCCAGCAGCTTCGGTCGGGGGACTAGCGCAGGAGATACGCAGTATTTT
CDR3aa: CASSFGRGTSAGDTQYF

j_gene: TRBJ1-3
d_gene: NA
abundance: medium-sized
v_gene: TRBV7-3
CDR3nt: TGTGCCAGCAGCTTAATGGCAGGGTCGGGCACCATATATTTT
CDR3aa: CASSLMAGSGTIYF

j_gene: TRBJ2-3
d_gene: TRBD2
abundance: medium-sized
v_gene: TRBV28
CDR3nt: TGTGCCAGCAGTTTACCTCTAGCGGGGAGCACAGATACGCAGTATTTT
CDR3aa: CASSLPLAGSTDTQYF

j_gene: TRBJ1-2
d_gene: NA
abundance: medium-sized
v_gene: TRBV10-1
CDR3nt: TGCGCCAGCAGTGAGTCGAGGGGGGCTGCTAACTATGGCTACACCTTC
CDR3aa: CASSESRGAANYGYTF

j_gene: TRBJ1-4
d_gene: NA
abundance: many
v_gene: TRBV7-2
CDR3nt: TGTGCCAGCAGCTCCCAAGCTCGACAGGAACCATCTGGGGAACTGTTTTTT
CDR3aa: CASSSQARQEPSGELFF

j_gene: TRBJ1-2
d_gene: NA
abundance: medium-sized
v_gene: TRBV6-1
CDR3nt: TGTGCCAGCACTGAAATCCGGGGTAACTATGGCTACACCTTC
CDR3aa: CASTEIRGNYGYTF

j_gene: TRBJ2-1
d_gene: TRBD2
abundance: many
v_gene: TRBV2
CDR3nt: TGTGCCAGCAGTGTCGGGAGGGAGGCTGAGCAGTTCTTC
CDR3aa: CASSVGREAEQFF

j_gene: TRBJ1-5
d_gene: NA
abundance: many
v_gene: TRBV18
CDR3nt: TGTGCCAGCTCCCAGGGACTTGTTGAGCCCCAGCATTTT
CDR3aa: CASSQGLVEPQHF

j_gene: TRBJ1-5
d_gene: TRBD1
abundance: NA
v_gene: TRBV7-9
CDR3nt: TGTGCCAGCAGTTTCGGGGACAGGAGCAATCAGCCCCAGCATTTT
CDR3aa: CASSFGDRSNQPQHF

j_gene: TRBJ2-3
d_gene: TRBD2
abundance: medium-sized
v_gene: TRBV10-3
CDR3nt: TGTGCCATCAGTGACCCCGGGACTAGCGGGACAGATACGCAGTATTTT
CDR3aa: CAISDPGTSGTDTQYF

j_gene: TRBJ2-3
d_gene: TRBD2
abundance: NA
v_gene: TRBV6-1
CDR3nt: TGTGCCACAGCGATGCCTAGCGGGAGGAGACTCAACACAGATACGCAGTATTTT
CDR3aa: CATAMPSGRRLNTDTQYF

j_gene: TRBJ2-3
d_gene: NA
abundance: NA
v_gene: TRBV7-8
CDR3nt: TGTGCCAGCAGCTTAAGCTTGATTGGCGCAGATACGCAGTATTTT
CDR3aa: CASSLSLIGADTQYF

j_gene: TRBJ2-3
d_gene: NA
abundance: many
v_gene: TRBV20-1
CDR3nt: TGCAGTGCTAGACCCCACCAATTGGGAACAGATACGCAGTATTTT
CDR3aa: CSARPHQLGTDTQYF

j_gene: TRBJ1-5
d_gene: NA
abundance: many
v_gene: TRBV7-8
CDR3nt: TGTGCCAGCAGCTCAATACAGGTCCTGGAGGGACAGCCCCAGCATTTT
CDR3aa: CASSSIQVLEGQPQHF

j_gene: TRBJ1-6
d_gene: NA
abundance: NA
v_gene: TRBV7-2
CDR3nt: TGTGCCAGCAGCTTAGGGCAGGGCTATAATTCACCCCTCCACTTT
CDR3aa: CASSLGQGYNSPLHF

j_gene: TRBJ2-2
d_gene: NA
abundance: few
v_gene: TRBV5-1
CDR3nt: TGCGCCAGCAGCTTGGAGTGGTCAGGTACCGTGGAGCTGTTTTTT
CDR3aa: CASSLEWSGTVELFF

j_gene: TRBJ2-3
d_gene: TRBD2
abundance: many
v_gene: TRBV5-4
CDR3nt: TGTGCCAGCAGCTTTCATTATGGACTAGCGGGAGGCGCAGATACGCAGTATTTT
CDR3aa: CASSFHYGLAGGADTQYF